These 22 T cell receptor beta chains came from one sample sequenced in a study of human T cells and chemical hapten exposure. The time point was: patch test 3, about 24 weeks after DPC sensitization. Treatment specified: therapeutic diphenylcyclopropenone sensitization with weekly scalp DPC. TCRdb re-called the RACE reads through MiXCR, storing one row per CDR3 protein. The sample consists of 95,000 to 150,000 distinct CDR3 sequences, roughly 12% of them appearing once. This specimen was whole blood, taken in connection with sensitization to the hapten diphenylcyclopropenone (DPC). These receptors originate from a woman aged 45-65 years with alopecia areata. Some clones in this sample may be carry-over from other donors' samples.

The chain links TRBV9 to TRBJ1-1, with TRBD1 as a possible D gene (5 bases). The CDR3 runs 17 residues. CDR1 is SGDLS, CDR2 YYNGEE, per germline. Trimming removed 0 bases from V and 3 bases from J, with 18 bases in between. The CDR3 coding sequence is TGTGCCAGCAGCGTAGGGGGCCGGGCCACGAGGGACACTGAAGCTTTCTTT. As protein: CASSVGGRATRDTEAFF.

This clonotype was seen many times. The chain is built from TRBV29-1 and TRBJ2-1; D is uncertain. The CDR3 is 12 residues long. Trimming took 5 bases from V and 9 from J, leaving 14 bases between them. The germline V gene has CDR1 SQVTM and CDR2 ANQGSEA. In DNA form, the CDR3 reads TGCAGCGTTTACTCCGACAAGGGTGAGCAGTTCTTC. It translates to CSVYSDKGEQFF.

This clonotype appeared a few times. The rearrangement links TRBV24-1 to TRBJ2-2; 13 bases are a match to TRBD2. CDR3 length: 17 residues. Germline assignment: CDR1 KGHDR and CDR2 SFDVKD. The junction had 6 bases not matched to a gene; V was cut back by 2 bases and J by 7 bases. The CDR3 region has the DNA TGTGCCACCAGTGATTCCACTAGCGGGAGGGTAGGCGGGGAGCTGTTTTTT. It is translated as CATSDSTSGRVGGELFF.

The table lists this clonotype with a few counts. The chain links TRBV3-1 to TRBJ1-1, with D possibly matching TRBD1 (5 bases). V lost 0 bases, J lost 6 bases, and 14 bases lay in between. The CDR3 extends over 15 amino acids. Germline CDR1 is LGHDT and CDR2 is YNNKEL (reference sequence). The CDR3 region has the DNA TGTGCCAGCAGCCAAGAAGGGCCTCGGGGCCCTGAAGCTTTCTTT. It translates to CASSQEGPRGPEAFF.

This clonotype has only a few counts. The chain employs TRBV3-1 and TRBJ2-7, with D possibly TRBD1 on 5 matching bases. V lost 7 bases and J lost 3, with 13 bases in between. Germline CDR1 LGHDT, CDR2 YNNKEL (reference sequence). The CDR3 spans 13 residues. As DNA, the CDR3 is TGTGCCAGCATGCGCGACAGTGTCTACGAGCAGTACTTC. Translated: CASMRDSVYEQYF.

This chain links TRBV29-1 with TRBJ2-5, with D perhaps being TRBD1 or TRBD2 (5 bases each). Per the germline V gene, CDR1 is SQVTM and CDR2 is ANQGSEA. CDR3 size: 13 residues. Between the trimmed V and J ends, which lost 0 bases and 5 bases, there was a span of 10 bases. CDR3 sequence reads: CSVEDLREETQYF. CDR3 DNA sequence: TGCAGCGTTGAAGATCTCAGGGAGGAGACCCAGTACTTC. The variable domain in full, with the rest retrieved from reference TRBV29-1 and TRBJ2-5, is SAVISQKPSRDICQRGTSLTIQCQVDSQVTMMFWYRQQPGQSLTLIATANQGSEATYESGFVIDKFPISRPNLTFSTLTVSNMSPEDSSIYLCSVEDLREETQYFGPGTRLLVL.

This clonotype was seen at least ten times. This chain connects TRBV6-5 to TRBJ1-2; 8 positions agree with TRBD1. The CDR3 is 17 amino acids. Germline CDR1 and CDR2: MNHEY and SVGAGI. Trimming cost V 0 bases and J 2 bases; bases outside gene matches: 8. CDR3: CASSYSKWTGSNYGYTF. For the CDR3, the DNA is TGTGCCAGCAGTTACTCGAAGTGGACAGGGTCAAACTATGGCTACACCTTC.

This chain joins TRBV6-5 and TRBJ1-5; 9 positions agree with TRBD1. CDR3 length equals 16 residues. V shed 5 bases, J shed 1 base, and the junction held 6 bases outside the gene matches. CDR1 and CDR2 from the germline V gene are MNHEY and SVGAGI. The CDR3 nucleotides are TGTGCCAGCAGTCCCGGACAGGGGATAAGCAATCAGCCCCAGCATTTT. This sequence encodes CASSPGQGISNQPQHF.

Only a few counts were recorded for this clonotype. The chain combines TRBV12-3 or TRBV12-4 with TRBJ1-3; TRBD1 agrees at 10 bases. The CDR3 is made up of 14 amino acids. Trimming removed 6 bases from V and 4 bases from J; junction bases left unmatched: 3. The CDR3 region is CASSWTGGGNTIYF. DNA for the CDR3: TGTGCCAGCAGCTGGACAGGGGGAGGAAACACCATATATTTT.

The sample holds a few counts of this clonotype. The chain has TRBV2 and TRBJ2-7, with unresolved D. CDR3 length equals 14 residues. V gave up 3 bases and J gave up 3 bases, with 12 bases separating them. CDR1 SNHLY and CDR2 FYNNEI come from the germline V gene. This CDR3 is CASSERPLGYEQYF. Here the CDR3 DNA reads TGTGCCAGCAGTGAGCGTCCCCTTGGCTACGAGCAGTACTTC.

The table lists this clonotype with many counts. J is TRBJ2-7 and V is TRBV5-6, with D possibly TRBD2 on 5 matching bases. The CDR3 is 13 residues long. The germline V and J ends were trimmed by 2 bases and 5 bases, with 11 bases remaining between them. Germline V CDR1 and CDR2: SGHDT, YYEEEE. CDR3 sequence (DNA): TGTGCCAGCAGCTTTGGGTCAGCGGACGAGCAGTACTTC. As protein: CASSFGSADEQYF.

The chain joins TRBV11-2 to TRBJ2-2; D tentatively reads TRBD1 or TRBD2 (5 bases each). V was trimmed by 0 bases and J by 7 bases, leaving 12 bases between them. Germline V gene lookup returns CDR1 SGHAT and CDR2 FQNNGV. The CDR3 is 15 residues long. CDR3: CASSLEWGAGGELFF. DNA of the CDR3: TGTGCCAGCAGCTTAGAATGGGGCGCGGGCGGGGAGCTGTTTTTT.

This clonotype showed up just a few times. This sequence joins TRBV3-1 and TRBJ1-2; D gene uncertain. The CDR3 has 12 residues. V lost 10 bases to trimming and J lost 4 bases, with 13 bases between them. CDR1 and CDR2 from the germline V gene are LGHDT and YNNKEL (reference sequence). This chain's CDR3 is CATQTGGYGYTF. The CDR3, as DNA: TGTGCCACCCAGACGGGAGGCTATGGCTACACCTTC.

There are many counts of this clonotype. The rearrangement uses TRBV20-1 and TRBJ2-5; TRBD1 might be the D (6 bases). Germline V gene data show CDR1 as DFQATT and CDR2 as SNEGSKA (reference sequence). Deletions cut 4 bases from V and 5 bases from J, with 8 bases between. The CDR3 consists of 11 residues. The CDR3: CSAIGGETQYF. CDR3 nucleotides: TGCAGTGCTATAGGGGGTGAGACCCAGTACTTC.

The CDR3 loop is CASSKDSTVEAFF. The CDR3, as DNA: TGTGCCAGCAGCAAAGATAGCACAGTTGAAGCTTTCTTT. The V and J genes are TRBV21-1 and TRBJ1-1. TRBV21-1 is annotated as a pseudogene. CDR3 length: 13 residues.

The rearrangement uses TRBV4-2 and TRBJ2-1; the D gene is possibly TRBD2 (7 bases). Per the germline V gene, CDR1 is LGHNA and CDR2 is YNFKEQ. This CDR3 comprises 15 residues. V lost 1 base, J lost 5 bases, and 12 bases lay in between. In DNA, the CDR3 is TGTGCCAGCAGCCAAGTCCGGGGGGCTGACAATGAGCAGTTCTTC. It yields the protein CASSQVRGADNEQFF.

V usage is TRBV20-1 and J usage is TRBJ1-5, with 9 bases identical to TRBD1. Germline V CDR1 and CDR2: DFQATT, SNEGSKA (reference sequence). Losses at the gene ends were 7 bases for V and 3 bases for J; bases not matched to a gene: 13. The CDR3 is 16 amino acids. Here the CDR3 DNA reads TGCAGTGTTCGACAGATACAGGGGGCTAACAATCAGCCCCAGCATTTT. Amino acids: CSVRQIQGANNQPQHF.

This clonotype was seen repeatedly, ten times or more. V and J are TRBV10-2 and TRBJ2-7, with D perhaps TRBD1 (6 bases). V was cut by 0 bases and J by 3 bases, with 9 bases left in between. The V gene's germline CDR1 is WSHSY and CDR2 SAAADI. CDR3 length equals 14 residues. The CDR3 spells CASSESGDIYEQYF. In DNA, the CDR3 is TGCGCCAGCAGTGAGTCGGGGGACATCTACGAGCAGTACTTC.

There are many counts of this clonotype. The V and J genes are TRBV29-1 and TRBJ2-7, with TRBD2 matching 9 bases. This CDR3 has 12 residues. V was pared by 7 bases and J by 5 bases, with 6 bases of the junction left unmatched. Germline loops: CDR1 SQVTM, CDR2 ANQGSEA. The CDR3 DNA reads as TGCAGCGGAAGACTAGCGGATCACGAGCAGTACTTC. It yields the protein CSGRLADHEQYF.

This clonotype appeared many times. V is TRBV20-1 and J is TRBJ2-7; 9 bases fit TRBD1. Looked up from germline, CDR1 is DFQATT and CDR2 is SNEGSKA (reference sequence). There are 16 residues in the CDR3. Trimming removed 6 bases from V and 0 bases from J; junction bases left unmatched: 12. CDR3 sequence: CSAPDRGGLSSYEQYF. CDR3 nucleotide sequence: TGCAGTGCCCCTGACAGGGGGGGATTGAGCTCCTACGAGCAGTACTTC.

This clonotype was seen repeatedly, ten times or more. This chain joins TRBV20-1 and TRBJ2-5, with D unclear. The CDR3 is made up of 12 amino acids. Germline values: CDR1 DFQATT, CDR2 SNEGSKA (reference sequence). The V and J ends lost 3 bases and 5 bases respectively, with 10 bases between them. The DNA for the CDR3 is TGCAGTGCTAGTGGACCCGGGGAGACCCAGTACTTC. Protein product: CSASGPGETQYF.

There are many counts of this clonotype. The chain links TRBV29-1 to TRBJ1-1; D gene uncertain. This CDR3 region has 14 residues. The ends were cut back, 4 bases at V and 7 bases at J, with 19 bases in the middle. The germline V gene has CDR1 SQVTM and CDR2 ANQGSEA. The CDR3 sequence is CSVGVGIQQGEAFF. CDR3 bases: TGCAGCGTTGGGGTCGGGATTCAACAAGGTGAAGCTTTCTTT.